This T cell receptor beta chain was captured in a study of T-cell reconstitution after alpha-beta-depleted transplantation in children. J lost 8 bases, V lost 5 bases, and 8 bases had no gene match. The CDR3 has 13 residues. Germline V CDR1 and CDR2: SEHNR, FQNEAQ (reference sequence). Researchers prepared the TCRbeta library using unique molecular identifiers, the study reports. TCRdb re-called the PCR reads through MiXCR, storing one row per CDR3 protein. The data contain 250,000 to 350,000 distinct CDR3 sequences, roughly 25% of them singletons. This clonotype turned up a few times. Its antigen is currently unknown. Overall study results and limits: Expanded graft clones, several hundred of them, were reportedly the source of alpha-beta T cells about two months after transplant. Recipient T cells and thymic progenitors that survived were the source of the high TCRbeta diversity seen at day 60 in some patients.

The sample in question was PBMCs, mostly from graft donor cells, obtained 180 days after TCRalphabeta/CD19-depleted stem cell transplant. This TCR was recovered from a male patient younger than 18 who had a stem cell transplant for acute lymphoblastic leukemia, so the T cells may come from the graft donor. The chain uses TRBV7-9 and TRBJ1-2; 7 bases fit TRBD1. In DNA form, the CDR3 reads TGTGCCAGCAGCCCACAGGGGCCTAAGGGCTACACCTTC. Protein: CASSPQGPKGYTF.